These 16 T cell receptor beta chains share one sample of origin, sequenced in a study of blood T cells in healthy people across ages. For the second PCR, which ran for about 7 to 11 cycles, a sample-barcoded 5' primer and a J-beta primer mix were used. MiXCR was run by TCRdb on the 5' RACE reads, yielding one entry per CDR3 protein. The sample has roughly 560,000 distinct CDR3 sequences, 20% to 30% seen once. The same data also went into a second study, on T cells of mothers and their children.

Sequencing input: blood. The receptors come from a boy between 5 and 17 years old in good health.

Only a few counts were recorded for this clonotype. A read error is likely, as this CDR3 ends without the conserved phenylalanine or tryptophan. The J gene is TRBJ2-5, the V gene TRBV20-1, with 9 bases matching TRBD2. The DNA end is more similar to TRBJ2-7, so the J call may be wrong. Germline loops: CDR1 DFQATT, CDR2 SNEGSKA (reference sequence). This CDR3 spans 13 amino acids. DNA for the CDR3: TGCAGTGCGTGGCTAGCGGGGCTCTACGAGCAGTACCTC. This codes for CSAWLAGLYEQYL.

The rearrangement links TRBV5-5 to TRBJ2-7, with 10 bases aligning to TRBD2. The J call may not be correct, given that the DNA end is closer to TRBJ2-1. Germline V CDR1 and CDR2: SGHKS, YYEKEE (reference sequence). The CDR3 runs 18 residues. The DNA for the CDR3 is TGTGCCAGCAGCGGGATCGGAGCGGGGGGGCCTACCTACAATGAGCAGTTCTTC. It encodes CASSGIGAGGPTYNEQFF.

This clonotype was found a few times. The V call is TRBV5-1, the J call TRBJ2-5, with TRBD2 matching over 8 bases. The DNA end lines up better with TRBJ2-1; the J call may be wrong. CDR1 SGHRS and CDR2 YFSETQ come from the germline V gene. The CDR3 covers 14 residues. Here the CDR3 reads CASSPGLDENEQFF. CDR3 sequence (DNA): TGCGCCAGCAGCCCGGGACTAGACGAAAATGAGCAGTTCTTC.

The chain recombines TRBV3-1 with TRBJ1-2; D possibly corresponds to TRBD1 (6 bases). Trimming cost V 4 bases and J 1 base, with 13 bases left between them. CDR3 size: 15 residues. Germline CDR1 is LGHDT and CDR2 is YNNKEL (reference sequence). The CDR3 loop reads CASSRIDRSNYGYTF. The DNA of the CDR3 is TGTGCCAGCAGCCGGATTGACAGGAGTAACTATGGCTACACCTTC.

The V call is TRBV5-1, the J call TRBJ1-2; D is ambiguous. CDR1 and CDR2 from the germline V gene are SGHRS and YFSETQ. The CDR3 is 13 amino acids. V lost 1 base and J lost 4, with 8 bases in between. The CDR3 nucleotides are TGCGCCAGCAGCTTGTCCCAGTCCTATGGCTACACCTTC. Translated: CASSLSQSYGYTF.

This chain uses TRBV19 with TRBJ2-1, with 9 nucleotides matching TRBD2. This CDR3 has 15 amino acids. Per the germline V gene, CDR1 is LNHDA and CDR2 is SQIVND (reference sequence). With 3 bases clipped from V and 3 bases from J, the junction kept 3 bases outside the gene matches. CDR3: CASSMTSGLYNEQFF. CDR3 in DNA: TGTGCCAGTAGTATGACTAGCGGCCTCTACAATGAGCAGTTCTTC.

The chain combines TRBV7-2 with TRBJ2-5; tentatively, D is TRBD2 (6 bases). Matching the DNA end better, TRBJ2-1 makes the J call doubtful. CDR3 size: 14 residues. Germline lookup yields CDR1 SGHTA and CDR2 FQGNSA. The CDR3 region is CASSFAGPHNEQFF. The CDR3 DNA sequence: TGTGCCAGCAGCTTTGCGGGGCCCCACAATGAGCAGTTCTTC.

The chain joins TRBV20-1 to TRBJ1-2; no reliable D call. The CDR3 is 12 residues long. V gave up 3 bases and J gave up 3 bases, with 8 bases separating them. Germline V gives CDR1 DFQATT, CDR2 SNEGSKA (reference sequence). Written as DNA, the CDR3 is TGCAGTGCTAGGGAAGCCGACTATGGCTACACCTTC. Encoded protein: CSAREADYGYTF.

The table lists this clonotype with a few counts. The chain links TRBV7-2 to TRBJ2-5; perhaps TRBD2 as D (6 bases). CDR1 is SGHTA and CDR2 is FQGNSA in the germline V gene. Trimming took off 1 base at V and 0 bases at J, with 12 bases between the two ends. This CDR3 contains 16 residues. The CDR3 sequence is CASSLVLRLDQETQYF. CDR3 DNA sequence: TGTGCCAGCAGCTTAGTCCTAAGACTAGACCAAGAGACCCAGTACTTC.

The genes are TRBV20-1 and TRBJ2-7; 10 nucleotides align to TRBD2. CDR1 and CDR2 from the germline V gene are DFQATT and SNEGSKA (reference sequence). The ends lost 6 bases at V and 2 bases at J; junction bases unmatched: 7. The CDR3 loop spans 14 amino acids. CDR3 residues: CSAPGTSVTYEQYF. The CDR3 nucleotides read TGCAGTGCCCCCGGGACTAGCGTTACCTACGAGCAGTACTTC.

The rearrangement joins TRBV6-2 or TRBV6-3 to TRBJ2-1, with 9 nucleotides matching TRBD1. This CDR3 comprises 15 residues. The trim removed 5 bases at V and 10 bases at J, leaving 12 bases unmatched. The germline gives CDR1 MNHEY, CDR2 SVGEGT. The CDR3: CASSHWTGEPGEQFF. CDR3 bases: TGTGCCAGCAGTCATTGGACAGGGGAGCCTGGGGAGCAGTTCTTC.

This clonotype was seen a few times. The V call is TRBV19, the J call TRBJ1-2; D possibly corresponds to TRBD1 (6 bases). Trimming shortened V by 3 bases and J by 8 bases, and 16 bases separated the two germline ends. Per the germline V gene, CDR1 is LNHDA and CDR2 is SQIVND (reference sequence). The CDR3 totals 14 residues. CDR3 DNA: TGTGCCAGTAGTATTTGGAGCCAGGGGACGGGCTACACCTTC. This gives the protein CASSIWSQGTGYTF.

With regard to this clonotype: One end of the junction is discordant with germline, which a read error may explain. V usage is TRBV19 and J usage is TRBJ2-3; 7 bases fit TRBD2. CDR3 length: 15 residues. The germline gives CDR1 LNHDA, CDR2 SQIVND (reference sequence). The CDR3 coding sequence is TGTGCCAGTAGTATTGGCGGGGGTAGCACAGATGCGCAGTATTTT. This translates into CASSIGGGSTDAQYF.

This clonotype was seen a handful of times. This rearrangement joins TRBV27 to TRBJ2-7; 12 nucleotides align to TRBD2. The J call may not be correct, given that the DNA end is closer to TRBJ2-1. Germline V gene lookup returns CDR1 MNHEY and CDR2 SMNVEV (reference sequence). The CDR3 contains 15 residues. CDR3 bases: TGTGCCAGCAGGGCTCCTAGCGGGGGGGCCGGTGAGCAGTTCTTC. Translated: CASRAPSGGAGEQFF.

This clonotype was counted many times. The chain is built from TRBV27 and TRBJ1-1, with a tentative D call TRBD1 (6 bases). Germline values: CDR1 MNHEY, CDR2 SMNVEV (reference sequence). The ends were cut back, 10 bases at V and 4 bases at J, with 16 bases in the middle. The CDR3 sequence is 13 residues long. This chain's CDR3 is CATPKLGGTEAFF. In DNA, the CDR3 is TGTGCCACTCCCAAATTAGGGGGCACTGAAGCTTTCTTT.

The V gene is TRBV20-1, the J gene TRBJ1-6; maybe TRBD1 (5 bases). Germline CDR1 and CDR2: DFQATT and SNEGSKA (reference sequence). This CDR3 is 14 amino acids long. The V end was cut by 1 base, the J end by 7 bases, with 11 bases between. CDR3 coding DNA: TGCAGTGCTAGAGGGGTCCGGGGGAATTCACCCCTCCACTTT. As protein: CSARGVRGNSPLHF.